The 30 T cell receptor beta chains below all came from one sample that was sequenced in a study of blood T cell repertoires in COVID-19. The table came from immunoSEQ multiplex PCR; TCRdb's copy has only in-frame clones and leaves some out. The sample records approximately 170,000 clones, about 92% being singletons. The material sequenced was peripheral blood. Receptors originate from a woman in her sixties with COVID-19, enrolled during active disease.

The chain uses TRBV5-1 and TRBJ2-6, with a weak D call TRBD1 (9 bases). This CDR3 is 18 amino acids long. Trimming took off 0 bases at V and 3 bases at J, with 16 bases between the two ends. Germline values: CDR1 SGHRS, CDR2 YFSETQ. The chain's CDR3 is CASSLEGTGTSGANVLTF. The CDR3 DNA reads TGCGCCAGCAGCTTGGAGGGGACAGGGACTAGTGGGGCCAACGTCCTGACTTTC. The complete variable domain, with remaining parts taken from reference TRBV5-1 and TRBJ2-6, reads KAGVTQTPRYLIKTRGQQVTLSCSPISGHRSVSWYQQTPGQGLQFLFEYFSETQRNKGNFPGRFSGRQFSNSRSEMNVSTLELGDSALYLCASSLEGTGTSGANVLTFGAGSRLTVL.

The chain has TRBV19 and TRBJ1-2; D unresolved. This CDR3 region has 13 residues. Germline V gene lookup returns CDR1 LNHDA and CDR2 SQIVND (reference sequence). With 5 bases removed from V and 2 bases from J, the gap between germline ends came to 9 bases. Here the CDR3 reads CASSRVSNYGYTF. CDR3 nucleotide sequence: TGTGCCAGTAGTCGGGTGAGCAACTATGGCTACACCTTC. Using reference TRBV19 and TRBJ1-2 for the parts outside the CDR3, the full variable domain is DGGITQSPKYLFRKEGQNVTLSCEQNLNHDAMYWYRQDPGQGLRLIYYSQIVNDFQKGDIAEGYSVSREKKESFPLTVTSAQKNPTAFYLCASSRVSNYGYTFGSGTRLTVV.

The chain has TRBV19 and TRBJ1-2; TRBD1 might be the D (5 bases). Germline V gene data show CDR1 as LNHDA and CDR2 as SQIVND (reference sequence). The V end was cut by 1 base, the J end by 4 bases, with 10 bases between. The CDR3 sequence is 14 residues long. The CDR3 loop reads CASSIAGTSYGYTF. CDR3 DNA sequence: TGTGCCAGTAGTATAGCCGGGACTAGCTATGGCTACACCTTC.

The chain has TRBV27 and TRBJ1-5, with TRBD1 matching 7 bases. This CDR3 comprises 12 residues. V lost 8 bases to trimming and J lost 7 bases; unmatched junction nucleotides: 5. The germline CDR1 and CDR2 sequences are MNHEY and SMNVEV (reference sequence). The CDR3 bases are TGTGCCAGCGGTCAGGGGGGACAGCCCCAGCATTTT. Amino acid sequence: CASGQGGQPQHF.

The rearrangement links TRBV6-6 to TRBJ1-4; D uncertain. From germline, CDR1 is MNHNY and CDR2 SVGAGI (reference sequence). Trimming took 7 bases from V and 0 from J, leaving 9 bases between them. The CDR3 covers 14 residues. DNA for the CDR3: TGTGCCAGCACCCTACCTGCAACTAATGAAAAACTGTTTTTT. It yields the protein CASTLPATNEKLFF.

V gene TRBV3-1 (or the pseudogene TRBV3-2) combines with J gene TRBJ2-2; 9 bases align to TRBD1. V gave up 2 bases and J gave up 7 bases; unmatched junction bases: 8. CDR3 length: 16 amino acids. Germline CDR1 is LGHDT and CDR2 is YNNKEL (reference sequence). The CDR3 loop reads CASSQTTGTGFGELFF. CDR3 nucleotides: TGTGCCAGCAGCCAAACTACCGGGACAGGGTTCGGGGAGCTGTTTTTT.

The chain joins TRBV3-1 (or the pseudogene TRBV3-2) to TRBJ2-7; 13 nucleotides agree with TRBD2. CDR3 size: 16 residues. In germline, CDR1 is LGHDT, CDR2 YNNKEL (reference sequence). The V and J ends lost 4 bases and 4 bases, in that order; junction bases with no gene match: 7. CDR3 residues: CASSPFTSGGAYEQYF. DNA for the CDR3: TGTGCCAGCAGCCCCTTCACTAGCGGGGGGGCGTACGAGCAGTACTTC.

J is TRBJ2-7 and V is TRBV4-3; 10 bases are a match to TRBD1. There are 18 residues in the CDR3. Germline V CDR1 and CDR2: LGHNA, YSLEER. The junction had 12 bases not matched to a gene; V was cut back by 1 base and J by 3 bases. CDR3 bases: TGCGCCAGCAGCCAAGTCTTTATTGCGGGACAGGGGTACTACGAGCAGTACTTC. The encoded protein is CASSQVFIAGQGYYEQYF.

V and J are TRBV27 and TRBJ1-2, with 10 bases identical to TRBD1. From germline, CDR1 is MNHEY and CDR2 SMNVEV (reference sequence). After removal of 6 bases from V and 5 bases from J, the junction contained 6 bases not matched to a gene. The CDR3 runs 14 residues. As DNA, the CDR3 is TGTGCCAGCAGCCGCGGGACAGGGGAGTATGGCTACACCTTC. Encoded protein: CASSRGTGEYGYTF.

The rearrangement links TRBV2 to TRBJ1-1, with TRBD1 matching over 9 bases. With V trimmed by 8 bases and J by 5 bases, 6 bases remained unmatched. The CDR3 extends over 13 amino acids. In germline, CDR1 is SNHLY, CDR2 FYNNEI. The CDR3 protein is CASVWDRVTEAFF. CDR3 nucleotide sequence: TGTGCCAGCGTCTGGGACAGGGTGACTGAAGCTTTCTTT. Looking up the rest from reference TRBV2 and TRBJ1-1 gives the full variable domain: EPEVTQTPSHQVTQMGQEVILRCVPISNHLYFYWYRQILGQKVEFLVSFYNNEISEKSEIFDDQFSVERPDGSNFTLKIRSTKLEDSAMYFCASVWDRVTEAFFGQGTRLTVV.

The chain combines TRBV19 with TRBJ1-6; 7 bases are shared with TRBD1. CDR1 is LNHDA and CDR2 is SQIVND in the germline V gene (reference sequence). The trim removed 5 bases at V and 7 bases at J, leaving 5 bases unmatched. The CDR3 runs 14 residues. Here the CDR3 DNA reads TGTGCCAGTAGTTGGCAGGGGGACAATTCACCCCTCCACTTT. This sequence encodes CASSWQGDNSPLHF.

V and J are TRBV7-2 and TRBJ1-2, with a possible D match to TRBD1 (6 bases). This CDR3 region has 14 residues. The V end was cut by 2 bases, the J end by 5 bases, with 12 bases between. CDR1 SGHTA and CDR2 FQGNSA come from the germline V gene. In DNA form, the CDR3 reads TGTGCCAGCAGCTTACAGCCAGGGGCTTATGGCTACACCTTC. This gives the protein CASSLQPGAYGYTF.

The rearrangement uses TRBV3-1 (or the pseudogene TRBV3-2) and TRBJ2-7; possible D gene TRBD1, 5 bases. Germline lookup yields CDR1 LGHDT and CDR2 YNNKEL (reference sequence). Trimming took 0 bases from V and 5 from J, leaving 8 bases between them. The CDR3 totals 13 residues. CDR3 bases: TGTGCCAGCAGCCAAGACAGGGCCCACGAGCAGTACTTC. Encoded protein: CASSQDRAHEQYF.

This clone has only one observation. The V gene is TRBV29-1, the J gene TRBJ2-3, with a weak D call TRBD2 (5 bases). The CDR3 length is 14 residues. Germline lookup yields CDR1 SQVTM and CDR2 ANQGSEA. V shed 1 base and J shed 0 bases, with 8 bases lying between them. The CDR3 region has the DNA TGCAGCGTTGAAGGGACTTCTAGCACAGATACGCAGTATTTT. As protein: CSVEGTSSTDTQYF.

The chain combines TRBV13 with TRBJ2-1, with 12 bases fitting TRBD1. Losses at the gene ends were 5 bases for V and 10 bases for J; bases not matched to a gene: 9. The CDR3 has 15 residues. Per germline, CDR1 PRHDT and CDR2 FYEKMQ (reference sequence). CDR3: CASSHRDRGLVEQFF. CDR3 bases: TGTGCCAGCAGCCACCGGGACAGGGGGCTAGTCGAGCAGTTCTTC.

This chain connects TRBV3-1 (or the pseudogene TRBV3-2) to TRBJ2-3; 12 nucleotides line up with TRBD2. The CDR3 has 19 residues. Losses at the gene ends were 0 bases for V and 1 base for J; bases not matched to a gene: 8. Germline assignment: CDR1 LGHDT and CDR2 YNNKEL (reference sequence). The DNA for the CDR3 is TGTGCCAGCAGCCAAGATCTGGCTAGCGGGGGGGCCGGCACAGATACGCAGTATTTT. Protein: CASSQDLASGGAGTDTQYF.

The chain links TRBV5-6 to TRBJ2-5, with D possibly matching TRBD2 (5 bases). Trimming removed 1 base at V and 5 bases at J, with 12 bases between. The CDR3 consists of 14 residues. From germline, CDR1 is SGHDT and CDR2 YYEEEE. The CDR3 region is CASSLRGIRETQYF. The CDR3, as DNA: TGTGCCAGCAGCTTGAGAGGGATTAGGGAGACCCAGTACTTC.

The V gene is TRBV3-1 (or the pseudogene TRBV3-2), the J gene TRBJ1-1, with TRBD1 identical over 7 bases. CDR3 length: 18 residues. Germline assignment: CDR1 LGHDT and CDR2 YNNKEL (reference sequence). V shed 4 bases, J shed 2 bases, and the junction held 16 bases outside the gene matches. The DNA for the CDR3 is TGTGCCAGCAGCCTCCGACGGGCAGGGGGGAGAAGTAACACTGAAGCTTTCTTT. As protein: CASSLRRAGGRSNTEAFF.

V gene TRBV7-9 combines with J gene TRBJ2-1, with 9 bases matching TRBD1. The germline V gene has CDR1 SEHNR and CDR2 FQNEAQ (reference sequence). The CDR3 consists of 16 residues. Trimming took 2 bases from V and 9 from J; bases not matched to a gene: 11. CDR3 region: CASSLTPGQGWGEQFF. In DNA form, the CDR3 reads TGTGCCAGCAGCTTAACACCGGGACAGGGATGGGGTGAGCAGTTCTTC.

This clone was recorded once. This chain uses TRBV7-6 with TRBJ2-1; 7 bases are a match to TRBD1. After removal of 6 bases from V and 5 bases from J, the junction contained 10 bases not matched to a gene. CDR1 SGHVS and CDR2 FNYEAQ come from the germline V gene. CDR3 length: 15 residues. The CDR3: CASSPLGTENNEQFF. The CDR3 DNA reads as TGTGCCAGCAGTCCTCTAGGGACAGAAAACAATGAGCAGTTCTTC.

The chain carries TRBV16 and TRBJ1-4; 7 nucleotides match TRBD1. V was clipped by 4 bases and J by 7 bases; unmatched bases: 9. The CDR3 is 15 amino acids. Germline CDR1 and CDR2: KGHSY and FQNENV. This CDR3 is CASSPEGAATEKLFF. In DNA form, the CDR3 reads TGTGCCAGCAGCCCAGAGGGGGCGGCTACTGAAAAACTGTTTTTT.

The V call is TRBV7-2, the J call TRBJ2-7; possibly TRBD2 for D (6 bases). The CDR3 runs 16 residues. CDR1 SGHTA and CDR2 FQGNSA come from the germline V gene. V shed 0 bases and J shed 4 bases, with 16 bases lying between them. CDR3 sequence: CASSLAVASAGYEQYF. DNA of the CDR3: TGTGCCAGCAGCTTAGCGGTGGCGAGCGCGGGATACGAGCAGTACTTC.

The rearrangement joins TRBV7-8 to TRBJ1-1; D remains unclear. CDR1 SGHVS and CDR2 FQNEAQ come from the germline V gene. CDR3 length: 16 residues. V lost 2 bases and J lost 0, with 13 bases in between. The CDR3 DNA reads TGTGCCAGCAGCTTAAGCCGGCGGGCTATGAACACTGAAGCTTTCTTT. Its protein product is CASSLSRRAMNTEAFF.

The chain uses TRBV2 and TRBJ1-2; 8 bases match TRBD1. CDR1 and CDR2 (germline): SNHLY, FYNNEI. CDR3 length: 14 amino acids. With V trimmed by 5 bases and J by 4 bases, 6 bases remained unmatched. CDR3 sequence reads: CASSSRDRSYGYTF. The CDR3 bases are TGTGCCAGCAGTTCCCGGGACAGGTCCTATGGCTACACCTTC.

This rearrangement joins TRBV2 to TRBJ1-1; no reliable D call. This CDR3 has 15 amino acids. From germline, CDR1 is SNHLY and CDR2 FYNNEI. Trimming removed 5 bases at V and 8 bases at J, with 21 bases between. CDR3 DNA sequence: TGTGCCAGCAGTCGGTCTAGCATAGGGCCCGCGGAAGCTTTCTTT. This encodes CASSRSSIGPAEAFF.

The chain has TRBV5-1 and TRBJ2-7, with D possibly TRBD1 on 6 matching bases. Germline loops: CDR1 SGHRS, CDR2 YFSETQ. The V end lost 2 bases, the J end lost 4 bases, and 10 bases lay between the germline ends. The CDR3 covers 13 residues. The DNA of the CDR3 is TGCGCCAGCAGCTTTCTACAGGGTTACGAGCAGTACTTC. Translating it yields CASSFLQGYEQYF.

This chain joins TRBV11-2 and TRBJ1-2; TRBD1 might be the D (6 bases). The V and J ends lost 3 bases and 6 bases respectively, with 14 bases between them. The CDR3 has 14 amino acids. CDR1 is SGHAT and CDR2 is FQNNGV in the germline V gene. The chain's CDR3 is CASSFGGLADGYTF. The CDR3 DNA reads TGTGCCAGCAGCTTTGGGGGCCTAGCGGATGGCTACACCTTC.

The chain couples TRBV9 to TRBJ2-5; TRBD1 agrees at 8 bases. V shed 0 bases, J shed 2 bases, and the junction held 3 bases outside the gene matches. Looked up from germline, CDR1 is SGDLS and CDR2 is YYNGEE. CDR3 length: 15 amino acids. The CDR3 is CASSVGDRGQETQYF. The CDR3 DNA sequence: TGTGCCAGCAGCGTAGGTGACAGGGGTCAAGAGACCCAGTACTTC. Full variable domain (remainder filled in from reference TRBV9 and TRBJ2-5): DSGVTQTPKHLITATGQRVTLRCSPRSGDLSVYWYQQSLDQGLQFLIQYYNGEERAKGNILERFSAQQFPDLHSELNLSSLELGDSALYFCASSVGDRGQETQYFGPGTRLLVL.

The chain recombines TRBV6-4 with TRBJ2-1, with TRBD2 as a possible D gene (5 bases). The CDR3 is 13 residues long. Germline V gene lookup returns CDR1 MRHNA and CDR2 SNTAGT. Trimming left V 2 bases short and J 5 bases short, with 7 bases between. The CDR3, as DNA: TGTGCCAGCAGTGACAGGGAGAACAATGAGCAGTTCTTC. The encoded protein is CASSDRENNEQFF.

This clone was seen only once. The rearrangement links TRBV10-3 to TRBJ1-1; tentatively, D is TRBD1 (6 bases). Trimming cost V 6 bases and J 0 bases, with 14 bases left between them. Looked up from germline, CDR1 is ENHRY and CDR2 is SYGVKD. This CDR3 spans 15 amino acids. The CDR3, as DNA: TGTGCCATCAGCGCCCAGGGGATGATGAACACTGAAGCTTTCTTT. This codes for CAISAQGMMNTEAFF.